Each of the 31 T cell receptor beta chains below was sequenced from the same sample in a study of cytomegalovirus exposure and HLA in healthy donors. PCR used 60 Vbeta primers and 13 Jbeta primers. Sequencing was performed with immunoSEQ multiplex PCR; in TCRdb, only in-frame clones are kept and a portion is missing. This table holds around 190,000 clones, about 69% found once. Material for sequencing was PBMCs. The source of these receptors is a man aged 25 to 45 in good health and CMV-seropositive.

The chain uses TRBV4-2 and TRBJ2-3; 9 positions agree with TRBD2. Germline trimming cut 1 base from V and 7 bases from J; bases unmatched to any gene: 9. Germline V gene sequence: CDR1 LGHNA, CDR2 YNFKEQ. This CDR3 comprises 16 residues. CDR3 in DNA: TGTGCCAGCAGCCAAGCTGCGGGAGGGTTCGAACATACGCAGTATTTT. This codes for CASSQAAGGFEHTQYF.

The gene calls are TRBV30 and TRBJ1-1; possible D gene TRBD1, 6 bases. V was pared by 1 base and J by 3 bases, with 15 bases between. The length of the CDR3 is 15 residues. Germline V gives CDR1 GTSNPN, CDR2 SVGIG (reference sequence). CDR3 protein: CAWSGWGQSDTEAFF. CDR3 in DNA: TGTGCCTGGAGTGGATGGGGACAATCGGACACTGAAGCTTTCTTT.

The rearrangement links TRBV7-9 to TRBJ1-1; the D gene is possibly TRBD1 (6 bases). This CDR3 comprises 17 residues. Germline CDR1 reads SEHNR; CDR2 reads FQNEAQ (reference sequence). The V end was cut by 5 bases, the J end by 1 base, with 20 bases between. The CDR3 DNA is TGTGCCAGCAGCCCCGTTTACCGACAGGCGCGGAACACTGAAGCTTTCTTT. Encoded protein: CASSPVYRQARNTEAFF.

The J gene is TRBJ1-1, the V gene TRBV7-8; D is unclear. CDR3 length equals 15 residues. V lost 0 bases and J lost 0, with 8 bases in between. Germline V gene sequence: CDR1 SGHVS, CDR2 FQNEAQ. CDR3 sequence: CASSLANSLNTEAFF. In DNA, the CDR3 is TGTGCCAGCAGCTTAGCGAACAGCTTGAACACTGAAGCTTTCTTT.

This clone was seen once. The chain joins TRBV5-4 to TRBJ1-5; D is unclear. CDR1 is SGHNT, CDR2 YYREEE, per germline (reference sequence). Trimming took 0 bases from V and 0 from J, leaving 10 bases between them. The CDR3 runs 16 residues. The CDR3 here is CASSLGPGGSNQPQHF. The CDR3 nucleotides are TGTGCCAGCAGCTTGGGGCCGGGAGGTAGCAATCAGCCCCAGCATTTT.

This clone appeared many times. The genes are TRBV15 and TRBJ2-3; a weak D match, TRBD2 (6 bases). V shed 1 base and J shed 4 bases, with 9 bases lying between them. This CDR3 has 14 residues. CDR1 is LNHNV and CDR2 is YYDKDF in the germline V gene (reference sequence). In DNA form, the CDR3 reads TGTGCCACCAGCAGAGGGCGCGGGGCAGATACGCAGTATTTT. It yields the protein CATSRGRGADTQYF.

In this sample, this clone turned up a few times. The chain combines TRBV6-5 with TRBJ2-5, with a weak D call TRBD2 (7 bases). The germline gives CDR1 MNHEY, CDR2 SVGAGI. The length of the CDR3 is 15 residues. Trimming stripped 3 bases from V and 5 bases from J, with 16 bases between. The CDR3 DNA sequence: TGTGCCAGCAGTTATTCCGGAGGGGGGGTTGAGACCCAGTACTTC. The encoded protein is CASSYSGGGVETQYF.

The chain is built from TRBV5-6 and TRBJ2-7; D uncertain. The CDR3 consists of 15 residues. The V end was cut by 2 bases, the J end by 3 bases, with 15 bases between. Germline loops: CDR1 SGHDT, CDR2 YYEEEE. CDR3 bases: TGTGCCAGCAGCTTATCTCCCACTGCCGACTACGAGCAGTACTTC. Amino acid sequence: CASSLSPTADYEQYF.

V is TRBV7-2 and J is TRBJ1-1, with a possible D match to TRBD1 (6 bases). Germline V lookup: CDR1 SGHTA, CDR2 FQGNSA. This CDR3 has 13 amino acids. Trimming removed 4 bases from V and 3 bases from J, with 9 bases in between. CDR3 protein: CASSSHRDTEAFF. In nucleotides, the CDR3 is TGTGCCAGCAGCTCACACAGGGACACTGAAGCTTTCTTT.

The chain employs TRBV6-1 and TRBJ2-7; 8 bases line up with TRBD1. V was pared by 6 bases and J by 8 bases, with 12 bases of the junction left unmatched. From germline, CDR1 is MNHNS and CDR2 SASEGT. CDR3 length: 14 residues. The CDR3 protein is CASSWTGKSIKQYF. The CDR3 nucleotides read TGTGCCAGCAGCTGGACAGGGAAATCCATCAAGCAGTACTTC.

This clone occurred a few times. V is TRBV19 and J is TRBJ1-2, with TRBD1 matching 10 bases. CDR1 and CDR2 from the germline V gene are LNHDA and SQIVND (reference sequence). V was clipped by 4 bases and J by 2 bases; unmatched bases: 1. The CDR3 length is 14 residues. CDR3: CASSRGQGNYGYTF. The DNA of the CDR3 is TGTGCCAGTAGTAGGGGACAGGGGAACTATGGCTACACCTTC.

This clone was picked up a small number of times. V and J are TRBV6-5 and TRBJ1-3; possibly TRBD1 for D (6 bases). This CDR3 has 15 amino acids. Germline V gives CDR1 MNHEY, CDR2 SVGAGI. Trimming shortened V by 0 bases and J by 5 bases, and 11 bases separated the two germline ends. CDR3: CASSYSTGSRNTIYF. The CDR3 bases are TGTGCCAGCAGTTACTCGACAGGTTCAAGAAACACCATATATTTT.

The chain joins TRBV7-9 to TRBJ1-5; D possibly corresponds to TRBD1 (5 bases). From germline, CDR1 is SEHNR and CDR2 FQNEAQ (reference sequence). This CDR3 region has 17 residues. V gave up 1 base and J gave up 4 bases, with 17 bases separating them. The CDR3 is CASSLEFPGRQNQPQHF. Written as DNA, the CDR3 is TGTGCCAGCAGCTTAGAGTTCCCGGGCAGACAGAATCAGCCCCAGCATTTT.

This sequence joins TRBV19 and TRBJ1-5; 9 nucleotides align to TRBD1. The CDR3 has 12 amino acids. Germline assignment: CDR1 LNHDA and CDR2 SQIVND (reference sequence). V lost 9 bases to trimming and J lost 5 bases; unmatched junction nucleotides: 2. Here the CDR3 DNA reads TGTGCCAGCACAGGGGGCTATCAGCCCCAGCATTTT. Its protein is CASTGGYQPQHF. Based on the CDR3 plus reference TRBV19 and TRBJ1-5, the full variable domain is DGGITQSPKYLFRKEGQNVTLSCEQNLNHDAMYWYRQDPGQGLRLIYYSQIVNDFQKGDIAEGYSVSREKKESFPLTVTSAQKNPTAFYLCASTGGYQPQHFGDGTRLSIL.

This chain connects TRBV5-1 to TRBJ1-1; a weak D match, TRBD1 (5 bases). The ends were cut back, 0 bases at V and 2 bases at J, with 8 bases in the middle. The CDR3 consists of 14 residues. In germline, CDR1 is SGHRS, CDR2 YFSETQ. The CDR3 region is CASSLGQPNTEAFF. In DNA, the CDR3 is TGCGCCAGCAGCTTGGGACAGCCAAACACTGAAGCTTTCTTT.

The V call is TRBV6-6, the J call TRBJ1-5, with D unresolved. The CDR3 is 13 amino acids. Trimming shortened V by 1 base and J by 4 bases, and 5 bases separated the two germline ends. Germline CDR1 and CDR2: MNHNY and SVGAGI (reference sequence). The DNA of the CDR3 is TGTGCCAGCAGTTACTTGGAGAATCAGCCCCAGCATTTT. Translating gives CASSYLENQPQHF.

Remarks on this clone: Compared with germline, one end of the junction differs, possibly owing to a read error. Other nucleotide sequences in the sample specify the same CDR3. The chain has TRBV7-8 and TRBJ1-5; 10 bases fit TRBD1. Germline CDR1 SGHVS, CDR2 FQNEAQ. The CDR3 loop spans 18 amino acids. DNA for the CDR3: TGTGCCAGCAGCCTCGGGGACAGGGGCCCGTATAGCAACCAGCCCCAGCATTTT. Translation: CASSLGDRGPYSNQPQHF.

This chain connects TRBV5-4 to TRBJ2-1; D might be TRBD1 (5 bases). The CDR3 consists of 15 residues. V was shortened by 2 bases and J by 4 bases, with 13 bases between the two germline ends. Germline V gene sequence: CDR1 SGHNT, CDR2 YYREEE (reference sequence). The CDR3 nucleotides are TGTGCCAGCAGCTTTCACCGCACAGGATACAATGAGCAGTTCTTC. It is translated as CASSFHRTGYNEQFF.

Turning to this clone: At one of its ends the junction is not consistent with the germline gene, which may arise from a read error. This chain connects TRBV7-9 to TRBJ2-3; 12 bases fit TRBD2. CDR1 is SEHNR, CDR2 FQNEAQ, per germline (reference sequence). The CDR3 spans 18 residues. The DNA for the CDR3 is TGTTCCAGCAGTGTTCTAGCGGGAGGGCCGACTAGCACAGATACGCAGTATTTT. It is translated as CSSSVLAGGPTSTDTQYF.

This chain links TRBV30 with TRBJ1-5, with a possible D match to TRBD1 (6 bases). CDR3 size: 14 residues. V was pared by 5 bases and J by 0 bases, with 11 bases between. The V gene's germline CDR1 is GTSNPN and CDR2 SVGIG (reference sequence). As DNA, the CDR3 is TGTGCCTGGGGGACACCATATAGCAATCAGCCCCAGCATTTT. Translation: CAWGTPYSNQPQHF.

CDR3 DNA sequence: TGTGCCAGCGGCGGAGTCTTCCAAGAGACCCAGTACTTC. Its protein is CASGGVFQETQYF. V usage is TRBV7-8 and J usage is TRBJ2-5; D unresolved. V was shortened by 8 bases and J by 1 base, with 11 bases between the two germline ends. This CDR3 is 13 amino acids long. Germline loops: CDR1 SGHVS, CDR2 FQNEAQ.

The chain carries TRBV19 and TRBJ1-2, with TRBD1 identical over 7 bases. Unmatched junction bases numbered 11, after V lost 7 bases and J lost 3 bases. The germline gives CDR1 LNHDA, CDR2 SQIVND (reference sequence). The CDR3 spans 15 residues. The CDR3 DNA is TGTGCCAGTAAAGAGGGGGCGACAGGGCACTATGGCTACACCTTC. It specifies CASKEGATGHYGYTF.

The chain couples TRBV12-5 to TRBJ1-4, with a possible D match to TRBD1 (5 bases). There are 13 residues in the CDR3. Trimming left V 3 bases short and J 8 bases short, with 10 bases between. The germline V gene has CDR1 LGHNT and CDR2 FRNRAP. The CDR3 here is CASGLWGEEKLFF. In nucleotides, the CDR3 is TGTGCTAGTGGTTTATGGGGGGAAGAAAAACTGTTTTTT.

V usage is TRBV7-2 and J usage is TRBJ2-5; D might be TRBD1 (7 bases). Looked up from germline, CDR1 is SGHTA and CDR2 is FQGNSA. Trimming took 5 bases from V and 4 from J, leaving 26 bases between them. This CDR3 spans 18 amino acids. The CDR3, as DNA: TGTGCCAGCAGCGCTCAGGGGGGATGGGGGCTCCTCGGAGAGACCCAGTACTTC. It translates to CASSAQGGWGLLGETQYF.

J is TRBJ2-5 and V is TRBV11-2; 7 positions match TRBD2. Germline V gene data show CDR1 as SGHAT and CDR2 as FQNNGV. Trimming cost V 1 base and J 4 bases; bases outside gene matches: 6. The CDR3 totals 15 residues. The CDR3 loop is CASSLGTRNPETQYF. The CDR3 DNA sequence: TGTGCCAGCAGCTTAGGGACTAGAAACCCAGAGACCCAGTACTTC.

The V call is TRBV21-1, the J call TRBJ1-1; TRBD1, the table's D call, was not compared with the DNA. TRBV21-1 represents a pseudogene. This CDR3 is 14 amino acids long. This chain's CDR3 is CASSKDPRNTEAFF. CDR3 nucleotides: TGTGCCAGCAGCAAAGATCCCAGGAACACTGAAGCTTTCTTT.

V is TRBV19 and J is TRBJ1-1; maybe TRBD1 (5 bases). The CDR3 loop spans 13 amino acids. The V end was cut by 6 bases, the J end by 4 bases, with 12 bases between. Per germline, CDR1 LNHDA and CDR2 SQIVND (reference sequence). The CDR3 reads CASSQIGATEAFF. The CDR3 nucleotides are TGTGCCAGTAGCCAGATTGGGGCCACTGAAGCTTTCTTT. Drawing the rest from reference TRBV19 and TRBJ1-1, the complete variable domain is DGGITQSPKYLFRKEGQNVTLSCEQNLNHDAMYWYRQDPGQGLRLIYYSQIVNDFQKGDIAEGYSVSREKKESFPLTVTSAQKNPTAFYLCASSQIGATEAFFGQGTRLTVV.

V usage is TRBV28 and J usage is TRBJ2-7; no firm D call. The ends were cut back, 2 bases at V and 7 bases at J, with 15 bases in the middle. This CDR3 comprises 14 residues. Germline V CDR1 and CDR2: MDHEN, SYDVKM. CDR3 residues: CASSLTYRSWEQYF. The CDR3 region has the DNA TGTGCCAGCAGTTTAACCTACCGCTCGTGGGAGCAGTACTTC.

J is TRBJ1-1 and V is TRBV18, with D hard to call. There are 14 residues in the CDR3. Germline V lookup: CDR1 KGHSH, CDR2 LQKENI. V gave up 3 bases and J gave up 1 base, with 9 bases separating them. This CDR3 is CASSPREANTEAFF. CDR3 sequence (DNA): TGTGCCAGCTCACCCCGGGAGGCGAACACTGAAGCTTTCTTT.

This chain connects TRBV29-1 to TRBJ2-1, with a possible D match to TRBD2 (5 bases). Looked up from germline, CDR1 is SQVTM and CDR2 is ANQGSEA. V lost 7 bases and J lost 3, with 13 bases in between. The CDR3 sequence is 13 residues long. The CDR3 DNA follows: TGCAGCGGTCATAACGGGGTCTACAATGAGCAGTTCTTC. Translation: CSGHNGVYNEQFF.

V usage is TRBV6-5 and J usage is TRBJ2-7; 7 positions agree with TRBD1. This CDR3 is built from 13 residues. V trimming: 10 bases; J trimming: 3 bases; junction bases outside the gene matches: 9. CDR1 is MNHEY and CDR2 is SVGAGI in the germline V gene. The CDR3 DNA reads as TGTGCCAACCAGGGACAGCTTGACTACGAGCAGTACTTC. Its translation is CANQGQLDYEQYF.